Shown below are 30 T cell receptor beta chains from a single sample sequenced in a study of T-cell memory formation after mild COVID-19. Each CDR3 protein is one row after TCRdb ran MiXCR on the 5' RACE reads. The sample contains 470,000 or so distinct CDR3 sequences, about 20% of which appear only once. Material for sequencing was PBMCs or a T cell subset sorted from them (not recorded which). Receptors were obtained from an adult woman who had mild COVID-19 (a few samples of this study predate the infection). Cell type and time point are not known.

This clonotype was picked up many times. CDR3 loop: CASSEGDYNEQFF. CDR3 nucleotides: TGTGCCAGCAGTGAAGGCGACTACAATGAGCAGTTCTTC. The chain combines TRBV2 with TRBJ2-1; unclear D gene. The CDR3 loop spans 13 amino acids. Germline V gene lookup returns CDR1 SNHLY and CDR2 FYNNEI. Trimming removed 1 base at V and 3 bases at J, with 4 bases between.

The chain employs TRBV7-9 and TRBJ2-3; D remains ambiguous. Germline CDR1 reads SEHNR; CDR2 reads FQNEAQ (reference sequence). Trimming pared 2 bases from V and 6 bases from J, leaving 12 bases between. This CDR3 comprises 14 residues. CDR3 amino acids: CASSLSLDQDTQYF. In DNA form, the CDR3 reads TGTGCCAGCAGCTTATCCCTGGATCAGGATACGCAGTATTTT.

The chain recombines TRBV24-1 with TRBJ2-3; D is perhaps TRBD1 or TRBD2 (5 bases each). Germline CDR1 reads KGHDR; CDR2 reads SFDVKD. CDR3 length equals 15 residues. V lost 4 bases and J lost 7, with 17 bases in between. CDR3 region: CATSDNGQGGHTQYF. The DNA for the CDR3 is TGTGCCACCAGTGACAACGGCCAGGGCGGGCATACGCAGTATTTT.

J is TRBJ2-3 and V is TRBV6-6; 9 nucleotides align to TRBD2. CDR1 and CDR2 from the germline V gene are MNHNY and SVGAGI (reference sequence). J lost 4 bases, V lost 2 bases, and 7 bases had no gene match. This CDR3 spans 16 amino acids. In DNA, the CDR3 is TGTGCCAGCAGTTACAGGCGGGAGGGCCTGTCAGATACGCAGTATTTT. It is translated as CASSYRREGLSDTQYF.

The V gene is TRBV12-5, the J gene TRBJ1-3; D may be TRBD1 (5 bases). V was shortened by 6 bases and J by 2 bases, with 14 bases between the two germline ends. The germline V gene encodes CDR1 LGHNT and CDR2 FRNRAP. The CDR3 loop spans 15 amino acids. CDR3 residues: CASGRDEGTGNTIYF. The CDR3 DNA is TGTGCTAGTGGACGGGACGAGGGAACTGGAAACACCATATATTTT.

This chain links TRBV29-1 with TRBJ2-1; D is undetermined. From germline, CDR1 is SQVTM and CDR2 ANQGSEA. Trimming pared 6 bases from V and 4 bases from J, leaving 13 bases between. The CDR3 consists of 13 residues. CDR3: CSVGRENYNEQFF. CDR3 in DNA: TGCAGCGTCGGAAGGGAAAATTACAATGAGCAGTTCTTC.

Only a few counts were recorded for this clonotype. The chain is built from TRBV6-2 or TRBV6-3 and TRBJ2-7; 12 positions match TRBD2. The V and J ends lost 7 bases and 3 bases, in that order; junction bases with no gene match: 7. Germline CDR1 and CDR2: MNHEY and SVGEGT. The CDR3 is 15 amino acids. The CDR3 sequence is CASTSSGLAGYEQYF. The CDR3 DNA follows: TGTGCCAGCACTTCTTCGGGACTAGCGGGCTACGAGCAGTACTTC.

This clonotype showed up many times. The chain links TRBV5-1 to TRBJ2-1; tentative D call: TRBD1 (6 bases). This CDR3 contains 17 residues. Germline CDR1 SGHRS, CDR2 YFSETQ. V was shortened by 1 base and J by 1 base, with 15 bases between the two germline ends. The CDR3: CASSLTTGKVSYNEQFF. For the CDR3, the DNA is TGCGCCAGCAGCTTGACTACAGGGAAAGTGTCCTACAATGAGCAGTTCTTC.

This clonotype was seen more than once but under ten times. V gene TRBV7-9 combines with J gene TRBJ2-7; perhaps TRBD2 as D (6 bases). V lost 5 bases, J lost 3 bases, and 14 bases lay in between. CDR1 is SEHNR and CDR2 is FQNEAQ in the germline V gene (reference sequence). The CDR3 runs to 14 residues. The CDR3 DNA follows: TGTGCCAGCAGCCCGCCGGGACTTCTCTACGAGCAGTACTTC. Its translation: CASSPPGLLYEQYF.

This clonotype was counted only a few times. The chain uses TRBV18 and TRBJ2-1, with D possibly matching TRBD2 (7 bases). V was clipped by 0 bases and J by 5 bases, with 14 bases between them. Germline assignment: CDR1 KGHSH and CDR2 LQKENI. The CDR3 spans 16 residues. The CDR3 sequence is CASSPPREGVHNEQFF. The CDR3 DNA reads as TGTGCCAGCTCACCACCGAGGGAGGGGGTCCACAATGAGCAGTTCTTC.

This chain uses TRBV6-2 or TRBV6-3 with TRBJ2-1, with 11 bases aligning to TRBD1. Trimming removed 4 bases from V and 10 bases from J; junction bases left unmatched: 9. Germline V gives CDR1 MNHEY, CDR2 SVGEGT. The CDR3 has 15 residues. As DNA, the CDR3 is TGTGCCAGCAGTTTGAACCGGGACAGGGGGGTAGAGCAGTTCTTC. This codes for CASSLNRDRGVEQFF.

The V and J genes are TRBV27 and TRBJ1-2; no clear D gene. The germline V gene has CDR1 MNHEY and CDR2 SMNVEV (reference sequence). The length of the CDR3 is 14 residues. The ends were cut back, 0 bases at V and 2 bases at J, with 7 bases in the middle. This chain's CDR3 is CASSLSKENYGYTF. In nucleotides, the CDR3 is TGTGCCAGCAGTTTATCCAAGGAAAACTATGGCTACACCTTC.

This clonotype has a count of ten or more. The V call is TRBV4-1, the J call TRBJ2-2, with D perhaps TRBD2 (5 bases). This CDR3 is built from 15 residues. The V gene lost 1 base and the J gene lost 6 bases, with 12 bases spanning the gap. Germline assignment: CDR1 MGHRA and CDR2 YSYEKL. The CDR3 spells CASSQVSSLAGELFF. In DNA form, the CDR3 reads TGCGCCAGCAGCCAAGTATCTAGCCTCGCCGGGGAGCTGTTTTTT.

The V call is TRBV19, the J call TRBJ1-6, with TRBD1 matching 8 bases. This CDR3 has 16 residues. Germline V gene data show CDR1 as LNHDA and CDR2 as SQIVND (reference sequence). V gave up 4 bases and J gave up 7 bases; unmatched junction bases: 9. This chain's CDR3 is CASSKTGGRSNSPLHF. DNA of the CDR3: TGTGCCAGTAGTAAAACAGGGGGAAGGTCGAATTCACCCCTCCACTTT.

In the case of this clonotype: The junction does not match germline at one end; this may be a read error. CDR3 loop: CAISDRTGNSNEQYF. In DNA, the CDR3 is TGTGCCATCAGTGATCGGACAGGGAACTCCAACGAGCAGTACTTC. The chain joins TRBV10-3 to TRBJ2-7; 8 positions agree with TRBD1. This CDR3 is 15 amino acids long. The V gene's germline CDR1 is ENHRY and CDR2 SYGVKD.

This clonotype has just a few counts. The gene calls are TRBV19 and TRBJ2-3; the D is unclear. CDR3 size: 13 residues. Germline V gene sequence: CDR1 LNHDA, CDR2 SQIVND (reference sequence). The V end was cut by 7 bases, the J end by 4 bases, with 12 bases between. The CDR3 DNA follows: TGTGCCAGTAAGTCTATCTTCGCAGATACGCAGTATTTT. Translated: CASKSIFADTQYF.

This sequence joins TRBV7-6 and TRBJ1-5; D ambiguous. The CDR3 length is 14 residues. V lost 1 base, J lost 6 bases, and 10 bases lay in between. Germline assignment: CDR1 SGHVS and CDR2 FNYEAQ. This chain's CDR3 is CASSLGSIGQPQHF. The CDR3 DNA reads TGTGCCAGCAGCTTAGGGAGCATAGGTCAGCCCCAGCATTTT.

The chain combines TRBV20-1 with TRBJ1-3; unclear D gene. The germline gives CDR1 DFQATT, CDR2 SNEGSKA (reference sequence). V was clipped by 3 bases and J by 4 bases, with 7 bases between them. The CDR3 totals 12 residues. The CDR3 sequence is CSASPGGNTIYF. The CDR3 DNA reads as TGCAGTGCTAGCCCGGGGGGAAACACCATATATTTT.

The chain carries TRBV5-5 and TRBJ1-5, with a tentative D call TRBD1 (5 bases). Trimming left V 4 bases short and J 4 bases short, with 15 bases between. The germline gives CDR1 SGHKS, CDR2 YYEKEE (reference sequence). The CDR3 runs 15 residues. CDR3: CASSGGGGENQPQHF. Here the CDR3 DNA reads TGTGCCAGCAGCGGTGGTGGGGGGGAGAATCAGCCCCAGCATTTT.

The J gene is TRBJ2-1, the V gene TRBV5-1; either TRBD1 or TRBD2 may fit D (6 bases each). CDR1 and CDR2 (germline): SGHRS, YFSETQ. The V gene lost 2 bases and the J gene lost 8 bases, with 14 bases spanning the gap. There are 14 residues in the CDR3. The CDR3 reads CASSFTWGADEQFF. The CDR3 DNA reads as TGCGCCAGCAGCTTCACGTGGGGGGCGGATGAGCAGTTCTTC.

This clonotype was detected a few times. This rearrangement joins TRBV7-2 to TRBJ2-3; TRBD1 is a possible D gene (6 bases). The CDR3 length is 14 residues. V was cut by 8 bases and J by 1 base, with 13 bases left in between. Germline assignment: CDR1 SGHTA and CDR2 FQGNSA. CDR3: CASRGQPGTDTQYF. The DNA of the CDR3 is TGTGCCAGCCGAGGACAGCCCGGCACAGATACGCAGTATTTT. The full variable domain, completed using reference TRBV7-2 and TRBJ2-3, is GAGVSQSPSNKVTEKGKDVELRCDPISGHTALYWYRQSLGQGLEFLIYFQGNSAPDKSGLPSDRFSAERTGGSVSTLTIQRTQQEDSAVYLCASRGQPGTDTQYFGPGTRLTVL.

The V and J genes are TRBV23-1 and TRBJ2-7; D is unresolved. TRBV23-1 is placed among ORFs of uncertain function. V shed 6 bases and J shed 0 bases, with 18 bases lying between them. This CDR3 comprises 16 residues. The CDR3 loop is CASSRRKTAISYEQYF. The CDR3 DNA follows: TGCGCCAGCAGCCGTCGAAAAACAGCGATCTCCTACGAGCAGTACTTC.

The chain uses TRBV3-1 and TRBJ2-7; 8 bases agree with TRBD2. CDR1 is LGHDT and CDR2 is YNNKEL in the germline V gene (reference sequence). V lost 1 base to trimming and J lost 2 bases; unmatched junction nucleotides: 10. CDR3 length: 17 amino acids. The CDR3 reads CASSQVRNLAGTYEQYF. The CDR3, as DNA: TGTGCCAGCAGCCAAGTTCGGAATTTAGCGGGAACCTACGAGCAGTACTTC.

J is TRBJ2-5 and V is TRBV5-6; D might be TRBD2 (6 bases). Germline CDR1 reads SGHDT; CDR2 reads YYEEEE. The V end was cut by 1 base, the J end by 5 bases, with 15 bases between. This CDR3 is built from 15 residues. CDR3 sequence: CASSLPGTQSETQYF. CDR3 bases: TGTGCCAGCAGCTTGCCCGGGACTCAGTCGGAGACCCAGTACTTC.

The chain links TRBV19 to TRBJ1-2, with 7 bases lining up with TRBD1. CDR1 LNHDA and CDR2 SQIVND come from the germline V gene (reference sequence). V was pared by 7 bases and J by 4 bases, with 3 bases of the junction left unmatched. This CDR3 contains 12 residues. The CDR3 sequence is CASNGQVYGYTF. CDR3 DNA sequence: TGTGCCAGTAATGGACAGGTCTATGGCTACACCTTC.

In its sample, this clonotype was seen a few times. Mismatch with germline at one junction end may stem from a read error. The J gene is TRBJ2-2, the V gene TRBV7-7; 12 bases align to TRBD2. The CDR3 has 16 residues. Germline V gene sequence: CDR1 SSHAT, CDR2 FNYEAQ (reference sequence). The CDR3 protein is CASSSRLAGVAGELFF. CDR3 DNA: TGTGCTAGCAGCTCGCGACTAGCGGGAGTTGCCGGGGAGCTGTTTTTT.

J is TRBJ1-1 and V is TRBV11-2; a possible D gene is TRBD1 (5 bases). This CDR3 contains 15 residues. Trimming cost V 6 bases and J 5 bases, with 19 bases left between them. The germline V gene has CDR1 SGHAT and CDR2 FQNNGV. CDR3 in amino acids: CASSSQVGGKTEAFF. Here the CDR3 DNA reads TGTGCCAGCAGTTCCCAGGTGGGGGGGAAAACTGAAGCTTTCTTT.

This clonotype turned up a few times. The genes are TRBV9 and TRBJ2-7, with D possibly matching TRBD2 (6 bases). Trimming took off 0 bases at V and 1 base at J, with 8 bases between the two ends. CDR1 is SGDLS, CDR2 YYNGEE, per germline. The CDR3 consists of 14 residues. CDR3 bases: TGTGCCAGCAGCGTAGGGGGGGAATCCTACGAGCAGTACTTC. As protein: CASSVGGESYEQYF. Drawing the rest from reference TRBV9 and TRBJ2-7, the complete variable domain is DSGVTQTPKHLITATGQRVTLRCSPRSGDLSVYWYQQSLDQGLQFLIQYYNGEERAKGNILERFSAQQFPDLHSELNLSSLELGDSALYFCASSVGGESYEQYFGPGTRLTVT.

This clonotype was observed a handful of times. The V call is TRBV12-3 or TRBV12-4, the J call TRBJ2-7; 7 nucleotides agree with TRBD2. Trimming at V came to 5 bases and at J to 3 bases, leaving 10 bases not matched to a gene. The CDR3 runs 15 residues. CDR3: CASSPKPGGLYEQYF. The CDR3, as DNA: TGTGCCAGCAGTCCCAAACCGGGGGGACTCTACGAGCAGTACTTC.

The chain uses TRBV18 and TRBJ2-1; D is uncertain. V lost 2 bases and J 9 bases, leaving 8 bases between the germline ends. The CDR3 sequence is 12 residues long. Germline lookup yields CDR1 KGHSH and CDR2 LQKENI. The CDR3 bases are TGTGCCAGCTCACCATACTCGCCTGAGCAGTTCTTC. Amino acid sequence: CASSPYSPEQFF.